This T cell receptor (beta chain) is from a study of OX40 agonist ivuxolimab in advanced cancers. Study background: Three individuals attained partial responses, comprising one hepatocellular carcinoma case and two cutaneous melanoma cases.

Sampled blood was obtained at baseline, cycle 4 day 1, and cycle 7 day 1. This table comes from immunoSEQ multiplex PCR, and its TCRdb copy is limited to in-frame clones, with some not included. The data show about 77,000 clones, roughly 92% seen once. The CDR3 consists of 15 residues. V lost 6 bases, J lost 3 bases, and 14 bases lay in between. Germline lookup yields CDR1 LNHDA and CDR2 SQIVND (reference sequence). Findings and limits, study-wide: Expansion of clones was among the lowest in partial responders at 0.1-3.0 mg/kg. Compared with CD4+, CD8+ T cells on average had more expanded clones.

Of note for this clone: Its antigen remains unidentified.

The chain recombines TRBV19 with TRBJ1-4; D perhaps matches TRBD1 (6 bases). The source was CD4+ or CD8+ T cells sorted from blood, collected in a trial of the OX40 agonist ivuxolimab. The TCR comes from an adult with an advanced solid tumor such as melanoma, head and neck, liver or kidney cancer. This CDR3 is CASSPAGASNEKLFF. The DNA for the CDR3 is TGTGCCAGTAGCCCAGCAGGGGCCTCTAATGAAAAACTGTTTTTT.